This TCR beta chain derives from a study of blood T cell repertoires in COVID-19 (dated by TCRdb to about 2020). Study-wide context: Collaborator samples came from the United States, Italy and Spain and covered acute and convalescent phases of COVID-19. The repertoires were released in a freely available public database intended as a resource for research on the immune response to SARS-CoV-2. Where available, HLA class I and class II types were obtained from metadata supplied by the sample provider rather than from assay-based typing. The material from the prospective study consisted of cDNA or gDNA derived from T cells, B-cell-depleted T cells, or PBMCs. A de-identified subject ID, COVID-19 status, age in years and sex were almost always included in the sample metadata. The samples were drawn from the first 160 participants of the ongoing ImmuneRACE study and from under 1,500 subjects provided by 6 global collaborators. The dataset comprised deeply sampled blood TCRbeta repertoires from subjects exposed to, actively infected with, or recovered from COVID-19. Broad study findings and their caveats: How much clinical and demographic metadata was included differed by source and by participant, and the metadata was provided uncurated.

On this clone: What antigen it recognizes has not been identified. No base-level quality is on record; no much larger clone is a single base apart.

TCRbeta CDR3 regions were amplified from genomic DNA using the immunoSEQ Assay, a bias-controlled multiplex PCR. The paper's data handling went like this. Within the assay, amplification of reference gene primers was used to estimate how many nucleated cells each sample contained. To quantify the absolute abundance of each unique TCRbeta CDR3 rearrangement, sequence reads were collapsed and filtered. For each sample, productive Simpson clonality was calculated as the square root of Simpson's diversity index across productive rearrangements. Held by TCRdb, this immuneACCESS table contains in-frame sequences only and omits some clones. Under half of the omission traces to an unresolved V gene where checked; the cause of the rest is unknown. The D gene and trimming were derived from the DNA, and the V and J assignments and clone size from that table. This sample has about 270,000 clones in its table, and around 87% of those were observed once. Together, the top ten hold roughly 2.5% of the sample.

CDR3 length: 13 amino acids, cysteine to phenylalanine. Only the CDR3 DNA is retained, 39 bases long and in frame from the first base. Between the V and J ends, shortened by 3 bases and 5 bases respectively, the junction contains 11 bases. Looking up the germline V gene yields CDR1 MDHEN and CDR2 SYDVKM. Collaborating institutions collected whole blood in K2EDTA tubes following their own protocols. For TCRbeta analysis, collaborator samples were shipped as frozen whole blood, as isolated PBMCs, or as DNA extracted from either sample type. This chain joins TRBV28 to TRBJ2-7; confidence is insufficient to name the D gene. Sequenced sample: peripheral blood. This TCR came from a woman between 45 and 65 years old with acute or convalescent COVID-19. CDR3 loop: CASSFPPVNEQYF. In nucleotides, the sequence is TGTGCCAGCAGTTTTCCCCCGGTCAACGAGCAGTACTTC. The full variable domain, with segments outside the CDR3 supplied by the reference TRBV28 and TRBJ2-7 proteins, appears as DVKVTQSSRYLVKRTGEKVFLECVQDMDHENMFWYRQDPGLGLRLIYFSYDVKMKEKGDIPEGYSVSREKKERFSLILESASTNQTSMYLCASSFPPVNEQYFGPGTRLTVT.